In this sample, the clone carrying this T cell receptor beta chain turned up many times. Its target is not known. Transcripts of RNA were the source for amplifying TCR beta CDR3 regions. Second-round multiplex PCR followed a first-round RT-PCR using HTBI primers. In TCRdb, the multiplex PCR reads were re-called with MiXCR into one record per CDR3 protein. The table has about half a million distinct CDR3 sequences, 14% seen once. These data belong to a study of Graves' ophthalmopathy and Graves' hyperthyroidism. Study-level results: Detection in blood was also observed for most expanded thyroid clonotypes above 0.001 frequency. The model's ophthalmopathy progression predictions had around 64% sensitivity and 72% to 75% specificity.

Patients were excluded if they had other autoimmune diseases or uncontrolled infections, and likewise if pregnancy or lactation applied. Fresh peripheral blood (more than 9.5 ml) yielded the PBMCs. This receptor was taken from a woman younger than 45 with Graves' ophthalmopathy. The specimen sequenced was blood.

CDR3 region: CASRPGGKETQYF. CDR3 coding DNA: TGTGCCAGCAGACCAGGAGGTAAAGAGACCCAGTACTTC. The J gene is TRBJ2-5, the V gene TRBV6-5; perhaps TRBD2 as D (5 bases). Germline-derived CDR1 and CDR2 are MNHEY and SVGAGI. Between the trimmed V and J ends, which lost 6 bases and 3 bases, there was a span of 11 bases. The CDR3 spans 13 residues.